A selection of T cell receptor beta chains follows, all from one sample in a study of control samples from healthy donors and cancer patients. Using immunoSEQ multiplex PCR, the repertoire was profiled, and TCRdb retains in-frame clones only, with some absent. The data show about 130,000 clones, with over 90% seen just once and about 14% held by the top ten. The sequencing sample was made of PBMCs. The origin of the receptors is a man in his 60s with colorectal cancer. Each CDR3 is given with its conserved first and last residue. A D gene is named only where the DNA matches it firmly. Only some rows state a clone size, as once, few, many or a class for expanded clones.

TRBJ2-1 | NA | TRBV7-9 | NA | TGTGCCAGCAGCTTAGCAACAGGGTCCGGCAATGAGCAGTTCTTC | CASSLATGSGNEQFF
TRBJ2-5 | NA | TRBV5-1 | TRBD2 | TGCGCCAGCAGCGCCGGGACTAGCGGTATCGAAGCGGAGACCCAGTACTTC | CASSAGTSGIEAETQYF
TRBJ2-1 | NA | TRBV6-5 | TRBD2 | TGTGCCAGCAACCTAGCGGGGGGCAATGAGCAGTTCTTC | CASNLAGGNEQFF
TRBJ1-2 | NA | TRBV3-1/TRBV3-2 | NA | TGTGCCAGCAGCCAAGATCCTGGGGGCGGGTACGGCTACACCTTC | CASSQDPGGGYGYTF
TRBJ1-3 | once | TRBV9 | TRBD1 | TGTGCCAGCAGCGTCAGGGGGAGCTCTGGAAACACCATATATTTT | CASSVRGSSGNTIYF
TRBJ1-6 | NA | TRBV27 | NA | TGTGCCAGCAGTCCCCAAAGGCAGAGGAATTCACCCCTCCACTTT | CASSPQRQRNSPLHF
TRBJ2-2 | once | TRBV19 | NA | TGTGCCAGTAGTCCCAGGGGTACCGGGGAGCTGTTTTTT | CASSPRGTGELFF
TRBJ2-7 | NA | TRBV6-5 | NA | TGTGCCAGCACCAACAGGGAAGGGCACGAGCAGTACTTC | CASTNREGHEQYF
TRBJ1-2 | NA | TRBV4-3 | NA | TGCGCCAGCAGCCAAAGCAGGGTCTATGGCTACACCTTC | CASSQSRVYGYTF
TRBJ2-1 | NA | TRBV28 | TRBD1 | TGTGCCAGCAGTTTAGGCCTGGGGCAGGGGGCGATTTATGAGCAGTTCTTC | CASSLGLGQGAIYEQFF
TRBJ2-2 | NA | TRBV24-1 | NA | TGTGCCACCAGTGATACGCAGGGGGGGAACACCGGGGAGCTGTTTTTT | CATSDTQGGNTGELFF
TRBJ1-1 | NA | TRBV6-6 | NA | TGTGCCAGCAGTTACACCACGGGGAACACTGAAGCTTTCTTT | CASSYTTGNTEAFF
TRBJ2-2 | once | TRBV7-2 | NA | TGTGCCAGCAGCTTGGCCGGGACGGTGAATACCGGGGAGCTGTTTTTT | CASSLAGTVNTGELFF
TRBJ2-2 | NA | TRBV6-4 | NA | TGTGCCAGCAGTCCCCTGGGAACCGGGGAGCTGTTTTTT | CASSPLGTGELFF
TRBJ1-4 | NA | TRBV30 | NA | TGTGCCTGGGGCCGACCCCTCGGAAAACTGTTTTTT | CAWGRPLGKLFF
TRBJ2-5 | NA | TRBV6-5 | TRBD2 | TGTGCCAGCGACGATCTAGCGGGAGCTAAAGAGACCCAGTACTTC | CASDDLAGAKETQYF
TRBJ2-2 | NA | TRBV6-1 | NA | TGTGCCAGCAGTGCTCAAGGGTTAGCGAACACCGGGGAGCTGTTTTTT | CASSAQGLANTGELFF
TRBJ2-5 | once | TRBV30 | NA | TGTGCCTGGAGTGTACCCCTCGGGGGGACAGGAGGGTACGAAGAGACCCAGTACTTC | CAWSVPLGGTGGYEETQYF
TRBJ1-1 | NA | TRBV5-1 | TRBD1 | TGCGCCAGCAGCTTTACAGGGGGGATGAACACTGAAGCTTTCTTT | CASSFTGGMNTEAFF
TRBJ1-3 | NA | TRBV5-1 | TRBD1 | TGCGCCAGCAGCTTGAACGGCAGGGGGCAGAGTGGAAACACCATATATTTT | CASSLNGRGQSGNTIYF
TRBJ2-2 | NA | TRBV5-8 | NA | TGTGCCAGCAGTTCCGCACAGACCGGGGAGCTGTTTTTT | CASSSAQTGELFF
TRBJ2-7 | NA | TRBV6-2/TRBV6-3 | NA | TGTGCCAGCAGTTACGTAGGCTACGAGCAGTACTTC | CASSYVGYEQYF
TRBJ2-3 | NA | TRBV27 | NA | TGTGCCAGTGGTGCACTAGCAACAGATACGCAGTATTTT | CASGALATDTQYF
TRBJ2-7 | NA | TRBV11-2 | TRBD2 | TGTGCCAGCAACCCGACTAGCGGTTCCTACGAGCAGTACTTC | CASNPTSGSYEQYF
TRBJ1-6 | NA | TRBV19 | NA | TGTGCCAGTAGTGTATCACGACAGAATTCACCCCTCCACTTT | CASSVSRQNSPLHF
TRBJ2-7 | NA | TRBV12-3/TRBV12-4 | NA | TGTGCCAGCACCCTGACAGGCTCCTACGAGCAGTACTTC | CASTLTGSYEQYF
TRBJ1-4 | NA | TRBV6-1 | NA | TGTGCCAGCAGTCCCCGACTGGATGAAAAACTGTTTTTT | CASSPRLDEKLFF
TRBJ2-1 | NA | TRBV19 | NA | TGTGCCAGTAGTCCAGACCAGTACAATGAGCAGTTCTTC | CASSPDQYNEQFF
TRBJ1-1 | NA | TRBV7-8 | NA | TGTGCCAGCAGCTTAGAGTCCCCTGAAGCTTTCTTT | CASSLESPEAFF
TRBJ1-1 | once | TRBV6-2/TRBV6-3 | NA | TGTGCCAGCAGTTACCCCCTGGAAAACACTGAAGCTTTCTTT | CASSYPLENTEAFF
TRBJ2-3 | NA | TRBV24-1 | TRBD1 | TGTGCCACCAGTGATTCCGACAGGGCGAAGTTCACAGATACGCAGTATTTT | CATSDSDRAKFTDTQYF
TRBJ1-2 | NA | TRBV2 | TRBD1 | TGTGCCAGCGGACAGGGCTATGGCTACACCTTC | CASGQGYGYTF
TRBJ1-3 | NA | TRBV5-6 | NA | TGTGCCAGCAGTGCCGGACACTCTGGAAACACCATATATTTT | CASSAGHSGNTIYF
TRBJ1-1 | NA | TRBV18 | NA | TGTGCCAGCTCACCACCGGGGGGCATTAGCACTGAAGCTTTCTTT | CASSPPGGISTEAFF